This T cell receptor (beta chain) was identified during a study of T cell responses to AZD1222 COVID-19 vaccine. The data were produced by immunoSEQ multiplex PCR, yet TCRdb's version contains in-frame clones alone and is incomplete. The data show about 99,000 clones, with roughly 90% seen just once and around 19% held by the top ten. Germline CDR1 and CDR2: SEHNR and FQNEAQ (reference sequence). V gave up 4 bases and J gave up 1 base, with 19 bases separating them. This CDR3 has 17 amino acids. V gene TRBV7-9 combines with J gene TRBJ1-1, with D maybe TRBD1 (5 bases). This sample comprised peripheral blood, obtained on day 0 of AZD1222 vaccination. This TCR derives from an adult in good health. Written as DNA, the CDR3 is TGTGCCAGCAGCTCCCGGGCCTCGGGGGATGGGAACACTGAAGCTTTCTTT. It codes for CASSSRASGDGNTEAFF.